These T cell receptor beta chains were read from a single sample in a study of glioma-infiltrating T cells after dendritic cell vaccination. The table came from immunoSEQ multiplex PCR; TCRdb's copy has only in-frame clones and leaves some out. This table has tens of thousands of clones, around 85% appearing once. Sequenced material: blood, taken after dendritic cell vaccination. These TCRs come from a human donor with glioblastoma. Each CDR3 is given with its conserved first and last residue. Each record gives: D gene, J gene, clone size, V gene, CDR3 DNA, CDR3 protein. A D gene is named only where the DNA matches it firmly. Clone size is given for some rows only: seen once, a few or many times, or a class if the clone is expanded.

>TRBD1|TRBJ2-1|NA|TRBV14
TGTGCCAGCAGCCAAGAGTCAGGGGGCGGATACAATGAGCAGTTCTTC
CASSQESGGGYNEQFF
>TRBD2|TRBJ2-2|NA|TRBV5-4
TGTGCCAGCAGCTTTAGCGGGAGGGCCCGCACCGGGGAGCTGTTTTTT
CASSFSGRARTGELFF
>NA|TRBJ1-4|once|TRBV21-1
TGTGCCAGCAGCAAAACCCGGGGGGCGGCTCTAACGACTAATGAAAAACTGTTTTTT
CASSKTRGAALTTNEKLFF
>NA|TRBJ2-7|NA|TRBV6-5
TGTGCCAGCAGCCCCCCCCATGCGGGGAGCTACGAGCAGTACTTC
CASSPPHAGSYEQYF
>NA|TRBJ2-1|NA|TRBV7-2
TGTGCCAGCAGCTTCCGGGCAAGAGGGCCAAATGAGCAGTTCTTC
CASSFRARGPNEQFF
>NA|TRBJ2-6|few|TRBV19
TGTGCCAGTAGTATGATCAGGGCTGGGGCCAACGTCCTGACTTTC
CASSMIRAGANVLTF
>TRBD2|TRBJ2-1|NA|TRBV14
TGTGCCAGCAGCCTACGACCGGGACTAGCGTTATACAATGAGCAGTTCTTC
CASSLRPGLALYNEQFF
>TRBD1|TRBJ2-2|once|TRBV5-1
TGCGCCAGCAGGACAGGGAGTGACACCGGGGAGCTGTTTTTT
CASRTGSDTGELFF
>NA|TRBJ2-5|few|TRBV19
TGTGCCAGTAGTATTTTCCCACCCAATACAGTGCAAGAGACCCAGTACTTC
CASSIFPPNTVQETQYF
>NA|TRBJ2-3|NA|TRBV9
TGTGCCAGCAGCGTAGTCGGGGAAAGGGTGACAGATACGCAGTATTTT
CASSVVGERVTDTQYF
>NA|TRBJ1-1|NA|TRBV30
TGTGCCTGGAGTGTAGACTCCGGGACAAAAGCTTTCTTT
CAWSVDSGTKAFF
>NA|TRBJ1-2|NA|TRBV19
TGTGCCCATCAGCGGGACATCGGGGAAGCTAACTATGGCTACACCTTC
CAHQRDIGEANYGYTF
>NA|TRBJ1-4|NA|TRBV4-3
TGCGCCAGCAGCCAAGATGGGGGAGGAGATGAAAAACTGTTTTTT
CASSQDGGGDEKLFF
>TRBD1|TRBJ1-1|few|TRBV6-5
TGTGCCAGCAATCGACAGGGTCGTACTGAAGCTTTCTTT
CASNRQGRTEAFF
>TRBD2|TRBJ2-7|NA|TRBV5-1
TGCGCCAGCAGCTTGGTCCTAGCGGGGTCGTTCGACGAGCAGTACTTC
CASSLVLAGSFDEQYF
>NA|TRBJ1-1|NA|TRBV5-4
TGTGCCAGCAGCACCCCGACAGGGAACACTGAAGCTTTCTTT
CASSTPTGNTEAFF
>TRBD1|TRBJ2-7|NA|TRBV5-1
TGCGCCAGCAGGACAGGGGGCGATTACGAGCAGTACTTC
CASRTGGDYEQYF
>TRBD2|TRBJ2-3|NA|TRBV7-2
TGTGCCAGCAGCTCCGGAGCGGGAGCCCGCACAGATACGCAGTATTTT
CASSSGAGARTDTQYF
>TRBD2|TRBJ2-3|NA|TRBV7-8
TGTGCCAGCAGCTTAGCGACGTTCACTAGCGGGAGCTCAGATACGCAGTATTTT
CASSLATFTSGSSDTQYF
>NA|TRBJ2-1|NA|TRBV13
TGTGCCAGCAGCCTCCGGGGGAATGAGCAGTTCTTC
CASSLRGNEQFF
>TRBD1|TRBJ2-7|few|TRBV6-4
TGTGCCAGCATCGGACAGGTCCGGGAAAGCTCCTACGAGCAGTACTTC
CASIGQVRESSYEQYF
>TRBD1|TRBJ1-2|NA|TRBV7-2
TGTGCCAGCAGCCAGGACAGGCTGAGCGGCTACACCTTC
CASSQDRLSGYTF
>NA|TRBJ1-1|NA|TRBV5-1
TGCGCCAGCAGCTTGGAGGGGGTAATGAACACTGAAGCTTTCTTT
CASSLEGVMNTEAFF
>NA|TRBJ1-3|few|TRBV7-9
TGTGCCAGCAGCTTCGGGACATTCAGTACGGGAAACACCATATATTTT
CASSFGTFSTGNTIYF
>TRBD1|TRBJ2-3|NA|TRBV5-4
TGTGCCAGCAGCCGGGACAGGGGCGGCACAGATACGCAGTATTTT
CASSRDRGGTDTQYF
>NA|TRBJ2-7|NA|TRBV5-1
TGCGCCAGCAGCTTGTATCCGGGAGAGGTTTCCTACGAGCAGTACTTC
CASSLYPGEVSYEQYF
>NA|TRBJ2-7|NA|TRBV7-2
TGTGCCAGCAGGATAGAGGTCGGAGGGGGGGGGCCGGGGGAGCAGTACTTC
CASRIEVGGGGPGEQYF
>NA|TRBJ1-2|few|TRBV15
TGTGCCACCAGCAGAGACCGACAGGCCTATGGCTACACCTTC
CATSRDRQAYGYTF
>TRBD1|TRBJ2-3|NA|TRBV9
TGTGCCAGCAGCGTAGCGGGACAGGGTCATAAAGATACGCAGTATTTT
CASSVAGQGHKDTQYF
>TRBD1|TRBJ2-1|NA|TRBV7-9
TGTGCCAGCAGCTTAGTGTTTGGGACAGGGGGCTCCTACAATGAGCAGTTCTTC
CASSLVFGTGGSYNEQFF
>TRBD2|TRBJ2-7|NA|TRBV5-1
TGCGCCAGCAGCTCTACTACTAGCGGGGGGGCCTACGAGCAGTACTTC
CASSSTTSGGAYEQYF